This TCR beta chain derives from a study of cytomegalovirus exposure and HLA in healthy donors. This clone was found a few times. CDR1 KGHSH and CDR2 LQKENI come from the germline V gene. V was pared by 3 bases and J by 5 bases, with 11 bases between. The CDR3 has 14 residues. Amplification used 60 Vbeta primers and 13 Jbeta primers. Only in-frame clones appear in the TCRdb table, and some are missing; sequencing was by immunoSEQ multiplex PCR. The sample holds 50,000 or so clones, roughly 81% seen once. The sequenced material came from PBMCs. V is TRBV18 and J is TRBJ2-1, with a possible D match to TRBD2 (5 bases). This receptor was obtained from a woman between 40 and 55 years old in good health and CMV-seropositive. The CDR3: CASSPRGNNNEQFF. The CDR3 coding sequence is TGTGCCAGCTCACCGAGAGGGAATAACAATGAGCAGTTCTTC.